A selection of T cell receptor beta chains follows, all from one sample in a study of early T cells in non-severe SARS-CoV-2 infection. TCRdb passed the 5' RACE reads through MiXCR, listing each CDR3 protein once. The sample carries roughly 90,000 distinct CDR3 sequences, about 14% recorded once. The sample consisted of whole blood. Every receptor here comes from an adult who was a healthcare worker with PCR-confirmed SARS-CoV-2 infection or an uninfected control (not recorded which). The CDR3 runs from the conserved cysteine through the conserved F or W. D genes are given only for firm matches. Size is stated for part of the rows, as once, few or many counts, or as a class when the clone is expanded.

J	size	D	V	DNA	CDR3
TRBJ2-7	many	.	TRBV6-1	TGTGCCAGCAGTGAAGAGCTACAGCCTACCTACGAGCAGTACTTC	CASSEELQPTYEQYF
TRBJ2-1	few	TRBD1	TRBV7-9	TGTGCCAGCAGACCGGGACAGGGGATGAACAATGAGCAGTTCTTC	CASRPGQGMNNEQFF
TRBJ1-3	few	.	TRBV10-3	TGTGCCATCAGGGGGACACCCTCTGGAAACACCATATATTTT	CAIRGTPSGNTIYF
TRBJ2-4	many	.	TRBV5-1	TGCGCCAGCAGCTTTGACGGGGGCCAAGCCAAAAACATTCAGTACTTC	CASSFDGGQAKNIQYF
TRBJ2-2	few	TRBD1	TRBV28	TGTGCCAGCGGGACAGGGCTCATGACCGGGGAGCTGTTTTTT	CASGTGLMTGELFF
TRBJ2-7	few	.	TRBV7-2	TGTGCCAGCAGCAGGGACGACTACGAGCAGTACTTC	CASSRDDYEQYF
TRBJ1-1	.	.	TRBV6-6	TGTGCCAGCAGCCATCTCAGGGAAGCTTTCTTT	CASSHLREAFF
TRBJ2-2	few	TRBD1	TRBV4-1	TGCGCCAGCAGCCAAGAGGAGACAGGGGTGTTGGTAACCGGGGAGCTGTTTTTT	CASSQEETGVLVTGELFF
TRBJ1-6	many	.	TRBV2	TGTGCCAGCACTGAAGGCCTGAGCTCCTATAATTCACCCCTCCACTTT	CASTEGLSSYNSPLHF
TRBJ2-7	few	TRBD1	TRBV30	TGTGCCTGGGAGAGAGAGGCAGGGGGCGAGCAGTACTTC	CAWEREAGGEQYF
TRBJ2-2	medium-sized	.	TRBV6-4	TGTGCCAGCAGTGACTCTGATAGCGGGGAGCTGTTTTTT	CASSDSDSGELFF
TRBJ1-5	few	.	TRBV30	TGTGCCTGGAGCGGAGAAACTGGCAATCAGCCCCAGCATTTT	CAWSGETGNQPQHF
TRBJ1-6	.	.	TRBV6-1	TGTGTCAGCAGTGAATTCGCCTTACCATCCCTCCACTTT	CVSSEFALPSLHF
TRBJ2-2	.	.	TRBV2	TGTGCCAGCGCAATCATTCAATCGAACACCGGGGAGCTGTTTTTT	CASAIIQSNTGELFF
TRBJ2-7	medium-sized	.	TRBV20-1	TGCAGTGCCAGAAGGGAGGGACATACCTGGGGATACGAGCAGTACTTC	CSARREGHTWGYEQYF
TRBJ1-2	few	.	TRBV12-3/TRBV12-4	TGTGCCAGCAGCCGACTCCTCTATGGCTACACCTTC	CASSRLLYGYTF
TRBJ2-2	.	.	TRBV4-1	TGCGCCAGCAGCCAAGTAGGGGGGACCGGGGAGCTGTTTTTT	CASSQVGGTGELFF
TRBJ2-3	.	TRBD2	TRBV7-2	TGTGCCAGCAGCTTACGCCCAGGGACTAGCGGGGGGGCAGGCACAGATACGCAGTATTTT	CASSLRPGTSGGAGTDTQYF
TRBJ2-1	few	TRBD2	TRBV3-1	TGTGCCAGCAGTCAACAAGGAGGCGGGGGGCCCTCCTACAATGAGCAGTTCTTC	CASSQQGGGGPSYNEQFF
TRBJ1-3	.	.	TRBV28	TGTGCCAGCAGTTTACTCCGGACAGAAAACACCATATATTTT	CASSLLRTENTIYF
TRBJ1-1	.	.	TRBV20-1	TGCAGTGCTAGTTTTGCCGAAGCTTTCTTT	CSASFAEAFF
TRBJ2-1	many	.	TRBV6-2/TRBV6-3	TGTGCCAGCAGTTACACCGGGGGCCACAATGAGCAGTTCTTC	CASSYTGGHNEQFF
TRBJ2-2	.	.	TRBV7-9	TGTGCCAGCCCGGGGCCCGGGGAGCTGTTTTTT	CASPGPGELFF
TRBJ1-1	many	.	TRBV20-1	TGCAGTGCTAGAGATATGTCCGGGAACACTGAAGCTTTCTTT	CSARDMSGNTEAFF
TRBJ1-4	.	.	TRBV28	TGTGCCAGCAGTTTATATTCCGGAGGAATGTTTTTT	CASSLYSGGMFF
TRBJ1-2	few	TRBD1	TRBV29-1	TGCAGCGTTGAATTGGGACAGGGACACACCTTC	CSVELGQGHTF
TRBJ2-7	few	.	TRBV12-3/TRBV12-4	TGTGCCAGCAGTTTAGGGGGACCCTCCTACGAGCAGTACTTC	CASSLGGPSYEQYF
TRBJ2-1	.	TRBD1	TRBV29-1	TGCAGCGCCGCCAGAGGGACAGGGGTGAACAATGAGCAGTTCTTC	CSAARGTGVNNEQFF
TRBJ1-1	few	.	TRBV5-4	TGTGCCAGCAGCTTAGGGAGTGGTATTGTGAACACTGAAGCTTTCTTT	CASSLGSGIVNTEAFF
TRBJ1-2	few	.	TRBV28	TGTGCCAGCAGTTTACCGGCTGGGGATCTCTATGGCTACACCTTC	CASSLPAGDLYGYTF
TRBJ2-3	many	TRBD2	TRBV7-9	TGTGCCAGCAGCGCTAGCGGCCGCACAGATACGCAGTATTTT	CASSASGRTDTQYF
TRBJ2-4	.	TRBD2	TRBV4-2	TGTGCCAGCAGCCAAGACAGGCGGCTAGCGGGGGGGCTTGCCAAAAACATTCAGTACTTC	CASSQDRRLAGGLAKNIQYF
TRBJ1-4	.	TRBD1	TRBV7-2	TGTGCCAGCAGCAGACAGACAGGGGCCGCAGATCAACTGTTTTTT	CASSRQTGAADQLFF
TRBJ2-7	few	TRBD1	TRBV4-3	TGCGCCAGCAGCCAAGCTTGGACAGGGGAGCCCTACGAGCAGTACTTC	CASSQAWTGEPYEQYF
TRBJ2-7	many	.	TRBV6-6	TGTGCCAGCAGTTACGCAGGGGACGAGCAGTACTTC	CASSYAGDEQYF
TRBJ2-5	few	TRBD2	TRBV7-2	TGTGCCAGCAGACCTCGGGGGGTAGCAGAGACCCAGTACTTC	CASRPRGVAETQYF
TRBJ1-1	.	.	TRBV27	TGTGCCAGCTCTCGGCAGGGGCAGACTGAAGCTTTCTTT	CASSRQGQTEAFF
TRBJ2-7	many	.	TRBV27	TGTGCCAGCAGTTCTGATGCGGGGCCAACCTACGAGCAGTACTTC	CASSSDAGPTYEQYF
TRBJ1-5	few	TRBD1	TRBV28	TGTGCCAGCAGGGGGGACAGGGGACCCAATCAGCCCCAGCATTTT	CASRGDRGPNQPQHF
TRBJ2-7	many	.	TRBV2	TGTGCCAGCAGTGACGTGGGGATGGCCTACGAGCAGTACTTC	CASSDVGMAYEQYF
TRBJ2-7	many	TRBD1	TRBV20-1	TGCAGTGCTCGCCCTGGACAGGCGAGCTCCTACGAGCAGTACTTC	CSARPGQASSYEQYF
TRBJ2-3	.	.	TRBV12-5	TGTGCTAGTGGTTTACAAGGGGCAGATACGCAGTATTTT	CASGLQGADTQYF